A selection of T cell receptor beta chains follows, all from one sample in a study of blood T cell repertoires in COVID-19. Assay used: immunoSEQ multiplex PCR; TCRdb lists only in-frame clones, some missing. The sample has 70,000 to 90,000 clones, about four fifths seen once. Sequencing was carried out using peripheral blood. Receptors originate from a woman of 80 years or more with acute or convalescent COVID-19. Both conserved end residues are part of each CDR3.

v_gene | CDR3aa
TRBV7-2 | CASSPIPETGQYF
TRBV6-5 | CATSSGRVTYEQYF
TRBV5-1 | CASSSSSGQETQYF
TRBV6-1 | CASSEGQWVSYEQYF
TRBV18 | CASSPGIQGGEKLFF
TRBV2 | CASSFTGAGELFF
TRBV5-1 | CASSDPGVETQYF
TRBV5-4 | CASCLAGGEETQYF
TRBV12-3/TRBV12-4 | CASSRGNNSPLHF
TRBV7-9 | CASSSGLGYNEQFF
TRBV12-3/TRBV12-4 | CASSLAGGAGAFF
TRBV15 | CATSRDIGDTEAFF
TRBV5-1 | CASSLGTGGEKLFF
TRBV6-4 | CASKRGAFTDTQYF
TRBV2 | CASSEMGREKLFF
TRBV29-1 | CSVEDQGRRYYGYTF
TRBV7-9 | CASSRQGSLYGYTF
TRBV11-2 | CASSLGTSGRWGTDTQYF
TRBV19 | CASSPTSGTGGEKLFF
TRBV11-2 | CASSSRNQGQKETQYF
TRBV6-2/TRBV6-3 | CASSEVSYEQYF
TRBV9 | CASSVGAAGYVSGANVLTF
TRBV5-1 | CASRNYGTFTYEQYF
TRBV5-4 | CASRDAGSSGEKLFF
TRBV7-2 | CASSLSTGAEPQHF
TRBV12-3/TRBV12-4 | CASSPLFSPLHF
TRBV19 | CASSVNRELWAEQFF
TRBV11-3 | CASSLAGGRSYNEQFF
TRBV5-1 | CASSSGQGGTQYF
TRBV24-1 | CATSDSRLMNTEAFF
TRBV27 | CASSLVTTRTYEQYF
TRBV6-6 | CASSPRGGGIAEAFF
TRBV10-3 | CAISEKGATDTQYF
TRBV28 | CASRGQGASRGYTF
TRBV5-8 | CASSLSAGANYGYTF
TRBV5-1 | CASSLRGSPYNEQFF
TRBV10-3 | CAISDGLAGEVYEQYF
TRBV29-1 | CSVEPSPGSIYGYTF
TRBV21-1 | CASSTGTPKLTDTQYF
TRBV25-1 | CASSDLVAAGKNEQFF